The following is a T cell receptor (beta chain) sequence with its context. The data originate from a study of blood T cells in healthy people across ages. The use of a sample-barcoded 5' primer and a J-beta primer mix characterized a second PCR of roughly 7 to 12 cycles. From the 5' RACE reads, TCRdb called clonotypes with MiXCR, one entry per CDR3 protein. Found here are about 1.4 million distinct CDR3 sequences, almost 60% of them singletons; the top ten hold over 5.5%. There are 14 residues in the CDR3. The germline V gene has CDR1 KGHDR and CDR2 SFDVKD. Trimming cost V 7 bases and J 8 bases, with 17 bases left between them.

This TCR came from a man between 18 and 35 years old in good health. The sample was blood. The chain uses TRBV24-1 and TRBJ2-1, with D unresolved. The CDR3 bases are TGTGCCACCAGCCCCCCCGGCTTTTCTCATGAGCAGTTCTTC. It is translated as CATSPPGFSHEQFF.